This is a list of T cell receptor beta chains from one sample in a study of T cell repertoires in cytomegalovirus infection. No antigen has been assigned to these receptors. TCRdb re-called the reads through MiXCR, storing one row per CDR3 protein. In the table there are roughly 800,000 distinct CDR3 sequences, 25% to 35% of which are singletons. The source was cultured CD8+ T cells from PBMCs, collected from culture after CMV antigen stimulation. These receptors all stem from a human donor in good health (CMV status not recorded). Some clones in this sample may be carry-over from other donors' samples. CDR3s include the opening cysteine and the closing phenylalanine or tryptophan. A D gene is named only where the DNA matches it firmly. Size is stated for part of the rows, as once, few or many counts, or as a class when the clone is expanded.

v_gene	d_gene	abundance	j_gene	CDR3aa	CDR3nt
TRBV7-6	TRBD2	.	TRBJ2-2	CASSLGLAGGIGKLFF	TGTGCCAGCAGCTTGGGACTAGCGGGAGGGATCGGGAAGCTGTTTTTT
TRBV7-6	.	.	TRBJ2-7	CASSLQPREQYF	TGTGCCAGCAGCTTACAGCCTAGAGAGCAGTACTTC
TRBV27	.	.	TRBJ2-2	CASSFIGPGELFF	TGTGCCAGCAGTTTCATCGGGCCCGGGGAGCTGTTTTTT
TRBV7-2	TRBD2	few	TRBJ2-1	CASSSKLADSYNEQFF	TGTGCCAGCAGTTCGAAACTAGCGGATTCTTACAATGAGCAGTTCTTC
TRBV7-6	.	.	TRBJ1-2	CASSRGIYYGYTF	TGTGCCAGCAGCCGAGGGATTTACTATGGCTACACCTTC
TRBV19	TRBD2	.	TRBJ2-1	CASSIRGGVDEQFF	TGTGCCAGTAGTATCCGGGGGGGTGTCGATGAGCAGTTCTTC
TRBV10-2	.	.	TRBJ2-2	CASSESRFLGRGTGELFF	TGCGCCAGCAGTGAGTCGAGGTTTCTGGGCAGGGGCACCGGGGAGCTGTTTTTT
TRBV12-3/TRBV12-4	.	many	TRBJ1-5	CASRGGGLQPQHF	TGTGCCAGCAGGGGGGGAGGCCTGCAGCCCCAGCATTTT
TRBV7-6	TRBD1	few	TRBJ2-5	CASSPRPGGGDRETQYF	TGTGCCAGCAGCCCTCGACCAGGGGGCGGTGACCGGGAGACCCAGTACTTC
TRBV6-1	.	few	TRBJ2-7	CASSGTSRGEQYF	TGTGCCAGCAGTGGGACCTCTCGGGGCGAGCAGTACTTC
TRBV5-1	.	.	TRBJ2-1	CASSSGQGPAPHNEQFF	TGCGCCAGCAGCTCCGGTCAGGGGCCGGCACCCCACAATGAGCAGTTCTTC
TRBV18	.	.	TRBJ2-1	CASSPRDRSRNEQFF	TGTGCCAGCTCACCACGGGACCGCTCGCGGAATGAGCAGTTCTTC
TRBV9	.	few	TRBJ2-2	CASSVVPGTGELFF	TGTGCCAGCAGCGTAGTCCCAGGGACCGGGGAGCTGTTTTTT
TRBV27	TRBD2	.	TRBJ2-3	CASSSGLAVFRDTQYF	TGTGCCAGCAGTTCGGGACTAGCGGTGTTCAGGGATACGCAGTATTTT
TRBV5-1	TRBD2	.	TRBJ2-1	CASSFGGAAYNEQFF	TGCGCCAGCAGCTTCGGGGGGGCGGCCTACAATGAGCAGTTCTTC
TRBV11-2	TRBD2	many	TRBJ2-1	CASSGGAGGPNEQFF	TGTGCCAGCAGCGGGGGAGCGGGGGGGCCCAATGAGCAGTTCTTC
TRBV2	TRBD1	once	TRBJ2-2	CASGDRGKDTGELFF	TGTGCCAGCGGGGACAGGGGGAAGGACACCGGGGAGCTGTTTTTT
TRBV7-6	.	few	TRBJ2-2	CASSLLASIKNTGELFF	TGTGCCAGCAGCTTACTGGCCAGCATAAAGAACACCGGGGAGCTGTTTTTT
TRBV4-3	TRBD2	few	TRBJ2-3	CASSPSGPGTDTQYF	TGCGCCAGCAGTCCTAGCGGACCCGGCACAGATACGCAGTATTTT
TRBV11-1	.	many	TRBJ2-7	CASSSGHYPYEQYF	TGTGCCAGCAGCTCGGGACACTATCCCTACGAGCAGTACTTC
TRBV5-6	.	many	TRBJ2-3	CASSLGRPADTQYF	TGTGCCAGCAGCTTAGGCAGGCCCGCAGATACGCAGTATTTT
TRBV6-2/TRBV6-3	TRBD1	.	TRBJ2-7	CASSYLTDRGNPYEQYF	TGTGCCAGCAGTTACTTGACGGACAGGGGGAATCCCTACGAGCAGTACTTC
TRBV7-8	.	many	TRBJ1-4	CASSLRRTATNEKLFF	TGTGCCAGCAGCTTAAGGAGGACAGCAACTAATGAAAAACTGTTTTTT
TRBV19	.	.	TRBJ2-3	CASSMVGIATDTQYF	TGTGCCAGTAGTATGGTCGGGATTGCCACAGATACGCAGTATTTT
TRBV4-1	.	few	TRBJ1-1	CASSPSLMNTEAFF	TGCGCCAGCAGCCCGTCCCTCATGAACACTGAAGCTTTCTTT
TRBV7-2	.	many	TRBJ1-5	CASSLDASRDSNQPQHF	TGTGCCAGCAGCTTAGATGCGTCCCGGGACAGCAATCAGCCCCAGCATTTT
TRBV6-5	.	.	TRBJ1-2	CASSYPGQGNGYTF	TGTGCCAGCAGTTACCCTGGGCAGGGCAATGGCTACACCTTC
TRBV7-9	.	.	TRBJ2-1	CANRGRTHNEQFF	TGTGCCAACCGGGGTCGGACTCACAATGAGCAGTTCTTC
TRBV18	.	.	TRBJ1-1	CASSLRQRNTEAFF	TGTGCCAGCTCACTTAGACAGAGGAACACTGAAGCTTTCTTT
TRBV7-2	.	.	TRBJ1-1	CASSTRTRNEAFF	TGTGCCAGCAGCACCCGGACACGAAACGAAGCTTTCTTT
TRBV28	TRBD1	few	TRBJ2-2	CASSLPPDRGDTGELFF	TGTGCCAGCAGTCTACCCCCGGACAGGGGAGACACCGGGGAGCTGTTTTTT